This TCR beta chain was identified in a study of spatial heterogeneity in lung cancer. The V gene's germline CDR1 is MDHEN and CDR2 SYDVKM. Between the trimmed V and J ends, which lost 4 bases and 3 bases, there was a span of 9 bases. This CDR3 region has 13 residues. MiXCR, applied by TCRdb to the 5' RACE reads, yields one record per CDR3 protein. The top ten hold 42% of the sample, which has just under 5,000 distinct CDR3 sequences, about 28% seen once. Time point noted: sample taken at primary tumor resection. No cells were sorted before sequencing. The whole RNA sequenced was extracted from tumor, nontumor lung or frozen PBMC. By its share, this clonotype is medium-sized.

This chain connects TRBV28 to TRBJ1-2; D gene ambiguous. The TCR was taken from a male donor with early-stage non-small cell lung cancer. Source: PBMCs, taken at surgery. This CDR3 is CASSYDGDYGYTF. The CDR3 DNA follows: TGTGCCAGCAGTTACGACGGTGACTATGGCTACACCTTC.